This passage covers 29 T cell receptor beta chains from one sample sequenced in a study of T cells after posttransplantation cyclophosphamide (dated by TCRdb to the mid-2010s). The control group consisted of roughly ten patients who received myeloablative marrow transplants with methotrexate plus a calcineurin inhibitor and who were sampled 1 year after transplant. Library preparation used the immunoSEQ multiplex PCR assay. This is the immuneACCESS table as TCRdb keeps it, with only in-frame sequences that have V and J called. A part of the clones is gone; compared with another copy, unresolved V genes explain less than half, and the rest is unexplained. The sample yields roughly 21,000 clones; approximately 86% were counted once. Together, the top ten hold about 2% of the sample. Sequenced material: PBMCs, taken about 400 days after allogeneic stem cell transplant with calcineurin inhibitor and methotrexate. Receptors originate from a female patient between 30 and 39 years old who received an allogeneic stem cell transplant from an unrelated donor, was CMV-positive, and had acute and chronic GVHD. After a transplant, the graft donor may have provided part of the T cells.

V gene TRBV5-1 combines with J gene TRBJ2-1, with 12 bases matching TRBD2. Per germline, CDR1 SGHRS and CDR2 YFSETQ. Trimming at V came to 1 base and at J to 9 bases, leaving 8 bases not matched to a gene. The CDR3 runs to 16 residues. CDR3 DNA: TGCGCCAGCAGCTTGACAGCACTAGCGGGAGGAGGTGAGCAGTTCTTC. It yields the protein CASSLTALAGGGEQFF.

The DNA for the CDR3 is TGTGCCAGCAGTGAAGAGGCGGATCAGCCCCAGCATTTT. As protein: CASSEEADQPQHF. The genes are TRBV2 and TRBJ1-5; D gene ambiguous. Germline values: CDR1 SNHLY, CDR2 FYNNEI. V gave up 1 base and J gave up 5 bases, with 6 bases separating them. This CDR3 is built from 13 residues.

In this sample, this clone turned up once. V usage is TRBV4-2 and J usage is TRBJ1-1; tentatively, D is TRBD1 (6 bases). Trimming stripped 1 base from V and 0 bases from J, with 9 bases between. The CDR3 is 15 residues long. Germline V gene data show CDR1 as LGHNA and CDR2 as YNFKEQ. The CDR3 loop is CASSQGTEMNTEAFF. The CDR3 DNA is TGTGCCAGCAGCCAAGGGACAGAAATGAACACTGAAGCTTTCTTT.

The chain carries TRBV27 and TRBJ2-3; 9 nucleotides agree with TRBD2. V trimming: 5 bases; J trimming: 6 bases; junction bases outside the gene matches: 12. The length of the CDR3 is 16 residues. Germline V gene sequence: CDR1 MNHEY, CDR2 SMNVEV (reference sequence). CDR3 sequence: CASSINSGRGRDTQYF. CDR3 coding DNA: TGTGCCAGCAGTATTAATAGCGGGAGAGGAAGGGATACGCAGTATTTT.

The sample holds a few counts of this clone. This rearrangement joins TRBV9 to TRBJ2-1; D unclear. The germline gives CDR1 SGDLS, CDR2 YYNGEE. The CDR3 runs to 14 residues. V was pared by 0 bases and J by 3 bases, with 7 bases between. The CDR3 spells CASSVVDFYNEQFF. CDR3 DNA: TGTGCCAGCAGCGTAGTAGACTTCTACAATGAGCAGTTCTTC.

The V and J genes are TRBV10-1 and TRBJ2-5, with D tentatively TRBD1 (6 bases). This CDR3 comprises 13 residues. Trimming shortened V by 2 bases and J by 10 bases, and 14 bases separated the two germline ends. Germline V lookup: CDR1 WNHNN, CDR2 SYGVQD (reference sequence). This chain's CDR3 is CASSETGLRDQYF. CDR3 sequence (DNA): TGCGCCAGCAGTGAGACAGGGCTTAGGGACCAGTACTTC.

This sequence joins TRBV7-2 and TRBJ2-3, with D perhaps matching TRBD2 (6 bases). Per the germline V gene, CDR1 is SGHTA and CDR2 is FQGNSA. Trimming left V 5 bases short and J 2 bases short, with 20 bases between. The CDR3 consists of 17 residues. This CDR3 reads CASSLLAALTPTDTQYF. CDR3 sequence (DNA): TGTGCCAGCAGCCTTTTAGCGGCACTTACTCCCACAGATACGCAGTATTTT.

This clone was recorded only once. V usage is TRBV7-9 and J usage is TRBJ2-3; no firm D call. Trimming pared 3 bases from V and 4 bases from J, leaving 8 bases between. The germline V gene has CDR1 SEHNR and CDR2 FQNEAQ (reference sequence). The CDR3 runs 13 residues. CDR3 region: CASSFNSADTQYF. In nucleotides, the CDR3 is TGTGCCAGCAGCTTCAACTCCGCAGATACGCAGTATTTT.

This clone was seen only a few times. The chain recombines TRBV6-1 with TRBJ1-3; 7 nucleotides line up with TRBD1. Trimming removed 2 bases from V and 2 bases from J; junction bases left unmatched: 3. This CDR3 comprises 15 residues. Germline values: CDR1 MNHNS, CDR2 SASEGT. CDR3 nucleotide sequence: TGTGCCAGCAGTGAAAGGGGGCTTGCTGGAAACACCATATATTTT. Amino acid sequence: CASSERGLAGNTIYF.

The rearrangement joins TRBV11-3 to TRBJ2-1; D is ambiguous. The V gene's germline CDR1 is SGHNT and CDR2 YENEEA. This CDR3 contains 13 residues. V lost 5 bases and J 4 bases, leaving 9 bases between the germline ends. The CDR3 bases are TGTGCCAGCAGCCAGCAGGTATACAATGAGCAGTTCTTC. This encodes CASSQQVYNEQFF.

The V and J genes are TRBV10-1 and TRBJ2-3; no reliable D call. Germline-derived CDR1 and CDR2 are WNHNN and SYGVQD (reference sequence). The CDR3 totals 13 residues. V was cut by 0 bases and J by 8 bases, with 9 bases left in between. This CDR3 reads CASSESFATTQYF. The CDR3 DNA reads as TGCGCCAGCAGTGAGTCGTTCGCTACTACGCAGTATTTT.

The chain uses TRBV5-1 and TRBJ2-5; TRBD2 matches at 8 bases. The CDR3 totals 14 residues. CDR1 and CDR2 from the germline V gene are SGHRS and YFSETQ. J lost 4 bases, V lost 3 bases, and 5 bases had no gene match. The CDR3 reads CASSYGGAGETQYF. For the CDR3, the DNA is TGCGCCAGCAGCTACGGGGGGGCGGGAGAGACCCAGTACTTC.

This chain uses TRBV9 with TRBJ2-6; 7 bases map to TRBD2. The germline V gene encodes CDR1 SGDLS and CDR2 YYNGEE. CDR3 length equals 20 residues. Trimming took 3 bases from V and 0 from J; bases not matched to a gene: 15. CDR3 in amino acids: CASSARDYLRVSSGANVLTF. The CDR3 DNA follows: TGTGCCAGCAGCGCCCGGGACTACCTCCGGGTTAGCTCTGGGGCCAACGTCCTGACTTTC. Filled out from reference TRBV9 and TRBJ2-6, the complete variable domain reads DSGVTQTPKHLITATGQRVTLRCSPRSGDLSVYWYQQSLDQGLQFLIQYYNGEERAKGNILERFSAQQFPDLHSELNLSSLELGDSALYFCASSARDYLRVSSGANVLTFGAGSRLTVL.

This chain's CDR3 is CASSDHLLTSDSTYEQYF. CDR3 in DNA: TGTGCCAGCAGTGACCACTTATTAACTAGCGACTCCACCTACGAGCAGTACTTC. The gene calls are TRBV2 and TRBJ2-7, with TRBD2 matching 7 bases. V was pared by 3 bases and J by 2 bases, with 16 bases of the junction left unmatched. This CDR3 is 18 amino acids long. Germline lookup yields CDR1 SNHLY and CDR2 FYNNEI.

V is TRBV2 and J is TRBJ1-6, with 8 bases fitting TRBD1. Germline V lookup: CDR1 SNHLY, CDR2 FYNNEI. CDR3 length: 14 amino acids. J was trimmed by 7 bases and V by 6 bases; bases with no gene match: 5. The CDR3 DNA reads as TGTGCCAGCAGGGGGACAGGTGGGAATTCACCCCTCCACTTT. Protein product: CASRGTGGNSPLHF.

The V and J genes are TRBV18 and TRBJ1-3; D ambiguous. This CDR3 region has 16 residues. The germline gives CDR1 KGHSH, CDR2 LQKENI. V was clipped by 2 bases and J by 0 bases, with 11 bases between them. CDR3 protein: CASSPSSGNSGNTIYF. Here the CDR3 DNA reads TGTGCCAGCTCACCATCATCGGGTAACTCTGGAAACACCATATATTTT.

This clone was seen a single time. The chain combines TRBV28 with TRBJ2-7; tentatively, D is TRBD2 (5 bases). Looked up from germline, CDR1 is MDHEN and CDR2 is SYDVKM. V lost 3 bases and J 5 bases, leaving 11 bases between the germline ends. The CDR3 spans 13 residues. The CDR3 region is CASSFGGPDEQYF. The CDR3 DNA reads TGTGCCAGCAGTTTTGGCGGGCCGGACGAGCAGTACTTC.

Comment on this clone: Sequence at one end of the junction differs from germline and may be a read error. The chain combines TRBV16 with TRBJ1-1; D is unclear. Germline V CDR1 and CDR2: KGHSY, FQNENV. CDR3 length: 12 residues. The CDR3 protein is CASSLANSEAFF. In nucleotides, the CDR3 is TGTGCCAGCAGCCTTGCCAACAGTGAAGCTTTCTTT.

The DNA for the CDR3 is TGTGCCTCCTCGGGGCCGGGACTAGCGGGGGGGATGAACAATGAGCAGTTCTTC. The encoded protein is CASSGPGLAGGMNNEQFF. V gene TRBV30 combines with J gene TRBJ2-1, with 16 bases lining up with TRBD2. The CDR3 spans 18 residues. Trimming took 7 bases from V and 5 from J; bases not matched to a gene: 14. Germline V CDR1 and CDR2: GTSNPN, SVGIG (reference sequence). Looking up the rest from reference TRBV30 and TRBJ2-1 gives the full variable domain: SQTIHQWPATLVQPVGSPLSLECTVEGTSNPNLYWYRQAAGRGLQLLFYSVGIGQISSEVPQNLSASRPQDRQFILSSKKLLLSDSGFYLCASSGPGLAGGMNNEQFFGPGTRLTVL.

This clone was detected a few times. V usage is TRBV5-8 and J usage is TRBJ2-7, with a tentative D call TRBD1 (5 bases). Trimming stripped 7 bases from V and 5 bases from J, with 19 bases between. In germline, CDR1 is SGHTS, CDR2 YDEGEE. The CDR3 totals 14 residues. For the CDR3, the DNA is TGTGCCAGCGGGTCCCAACTTGGGGCCAACGAGCAGTACTTC. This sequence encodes CASGSQLGANEQYF.

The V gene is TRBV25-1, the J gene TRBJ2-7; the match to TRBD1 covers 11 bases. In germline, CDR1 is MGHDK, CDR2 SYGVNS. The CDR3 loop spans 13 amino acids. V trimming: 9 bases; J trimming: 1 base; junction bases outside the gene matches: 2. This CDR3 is CARGTGGSYEQYF. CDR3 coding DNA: TGTGCCAGGGGGACAGGGGGGTCCTACGAGCAGTACTTC.

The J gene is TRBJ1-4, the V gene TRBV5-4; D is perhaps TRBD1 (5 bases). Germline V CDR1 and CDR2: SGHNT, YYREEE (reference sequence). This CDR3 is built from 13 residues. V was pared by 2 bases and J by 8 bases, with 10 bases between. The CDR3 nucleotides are TGTGCCAGCAGCTTCGGCAGGGAAGAAAAACTGTTTTTT. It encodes CASSFGREEKLFF.

The DNA of the CDR3 is TGTGCCAGCAGCTTAGATCTAGCGGGCGAGAATGAGCAGTTCTTC. This gives the protein CASSLDLAGENEQFF. This rearrangement joins TRBV7-9 to TRBJ2-1; 8 positions match TRBD2. Looked up from germline, CDR1 is SEHNR and CDR2 is FQNEAQ (reference sequence). Trimming cost V 1 base and J 7 bases; bases outside gene matches: 6. The CDR3 is made up of 15 amino acids.

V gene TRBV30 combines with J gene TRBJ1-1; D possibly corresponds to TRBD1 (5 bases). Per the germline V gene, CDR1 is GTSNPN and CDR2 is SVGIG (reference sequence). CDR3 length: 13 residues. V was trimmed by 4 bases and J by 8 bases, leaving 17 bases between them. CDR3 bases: TGTGCCTGGAATCAGGGAAGGGAAACAGAAGCTTTCTTT. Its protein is CAWNQGRETEAFF.

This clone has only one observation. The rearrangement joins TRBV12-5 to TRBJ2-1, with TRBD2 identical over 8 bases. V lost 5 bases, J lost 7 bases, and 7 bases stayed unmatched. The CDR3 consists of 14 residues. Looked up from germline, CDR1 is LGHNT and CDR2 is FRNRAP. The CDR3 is CASGPQGLENEQFF. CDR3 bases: TGTGCTAGTGGTCCGCAGGGACTAGAGAATGAGCAGTTCTTC.

This CDR3 is CASSFLSGVQPEQYF. The DNA for the CDR3 is TGTGCCAGCAGCTTCCTCTCGGGAGTCCAGCCCGAGCAGTACTTC. V and J are TRBV5-5 and TRBJ2-7, with D perhaps TRBD2 (6 bases). This CDR3 has 15 amino acids. Germline CDR1 is SGHKS and CDR2 is YYEKEE (reference sequence). Trimming removed 2 bases at V and 6 bases at J, with 18 bases between.

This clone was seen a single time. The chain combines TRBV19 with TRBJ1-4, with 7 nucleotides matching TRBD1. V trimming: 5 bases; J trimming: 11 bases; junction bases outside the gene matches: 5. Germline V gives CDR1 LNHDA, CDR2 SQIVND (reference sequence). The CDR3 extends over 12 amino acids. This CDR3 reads CASSAQTGKLFF. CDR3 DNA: TGTGCCAGTAGTGCCCAGACAGGGAAACTGTTTTTT.

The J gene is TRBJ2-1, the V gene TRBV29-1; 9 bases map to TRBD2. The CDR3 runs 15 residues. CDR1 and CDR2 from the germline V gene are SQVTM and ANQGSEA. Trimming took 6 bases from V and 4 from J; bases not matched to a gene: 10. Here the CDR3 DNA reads TGCAGCGTGGGTCCCCCTAGCGGGGTTTACAATGAGCAGTTCTTC. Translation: CSVGPPSGVYNEQFF.

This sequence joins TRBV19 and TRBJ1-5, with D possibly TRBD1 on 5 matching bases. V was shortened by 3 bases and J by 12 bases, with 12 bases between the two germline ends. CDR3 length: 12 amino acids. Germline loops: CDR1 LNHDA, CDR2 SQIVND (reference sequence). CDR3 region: CASSIPPGYQHF. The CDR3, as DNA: TGTGCCAGTAGTATCCCCCCAGGGTACCAGCATTTT.